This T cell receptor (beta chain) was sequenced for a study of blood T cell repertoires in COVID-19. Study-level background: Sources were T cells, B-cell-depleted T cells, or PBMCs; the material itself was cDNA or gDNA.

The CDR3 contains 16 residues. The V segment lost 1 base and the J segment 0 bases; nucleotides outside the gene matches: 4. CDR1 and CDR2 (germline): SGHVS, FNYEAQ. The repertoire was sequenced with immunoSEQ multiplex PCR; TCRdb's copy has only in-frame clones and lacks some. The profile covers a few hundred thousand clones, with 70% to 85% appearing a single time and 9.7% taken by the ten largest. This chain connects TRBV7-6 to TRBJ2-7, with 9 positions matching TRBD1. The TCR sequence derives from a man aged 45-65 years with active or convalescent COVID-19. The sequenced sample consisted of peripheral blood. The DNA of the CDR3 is TGTGCCAGCAGCTTAGTTCCGGGACAGGGCTCCTACGAGCAGTACTTC. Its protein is CASSLVPGQGSYEQYF.